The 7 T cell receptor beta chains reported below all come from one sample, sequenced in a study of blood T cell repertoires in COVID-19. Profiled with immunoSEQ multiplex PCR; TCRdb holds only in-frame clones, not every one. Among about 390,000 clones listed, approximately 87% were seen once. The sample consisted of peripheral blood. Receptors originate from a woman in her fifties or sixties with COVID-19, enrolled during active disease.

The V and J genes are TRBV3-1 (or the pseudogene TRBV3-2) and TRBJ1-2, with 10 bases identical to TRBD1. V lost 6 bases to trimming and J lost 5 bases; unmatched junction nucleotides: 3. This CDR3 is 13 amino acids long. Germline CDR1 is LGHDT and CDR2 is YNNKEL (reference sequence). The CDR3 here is CASRRTGGYGYTF. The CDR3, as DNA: TGTGCCAGCAGGCGGACAGGGGGATATGGCTACACCTTC.

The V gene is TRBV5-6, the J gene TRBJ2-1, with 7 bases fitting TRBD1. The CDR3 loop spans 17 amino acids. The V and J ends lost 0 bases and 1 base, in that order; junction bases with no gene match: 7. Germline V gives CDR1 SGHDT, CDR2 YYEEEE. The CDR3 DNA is TGTGCCAGCAGCTTGGTGGTTTGGGACAGTTCCTACAATGAGCAGTTCTTC. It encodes CASSLVVWDSSYNEQFF.

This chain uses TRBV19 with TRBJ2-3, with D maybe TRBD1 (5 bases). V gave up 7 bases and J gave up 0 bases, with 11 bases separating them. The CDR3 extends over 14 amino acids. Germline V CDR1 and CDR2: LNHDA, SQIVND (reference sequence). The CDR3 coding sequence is TGTGCCAGTACCTGGGGCCCAAGCACAGATACGCAGTATTTT. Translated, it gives CASTWGPSTDTQYF.

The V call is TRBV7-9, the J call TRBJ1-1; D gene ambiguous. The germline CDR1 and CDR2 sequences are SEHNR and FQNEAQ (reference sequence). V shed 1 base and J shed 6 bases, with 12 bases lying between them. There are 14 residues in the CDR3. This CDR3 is CASSLDARLPEAFF. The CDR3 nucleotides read TGTGCCAGCAGCTTAGATGCCAGGCTACCTGAAGCTTTCTTT. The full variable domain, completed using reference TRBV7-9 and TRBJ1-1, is DTGVSQNPRHKITKRGQNVTFRCDPISEHNRLYWYRQTLGQGPEFLTYFQNEAQLEKSRLLSDRFSAERPKGSFSTLEIQRTEQGDSAMYLCASSLDARLPEAFFGQGTRLTVV.

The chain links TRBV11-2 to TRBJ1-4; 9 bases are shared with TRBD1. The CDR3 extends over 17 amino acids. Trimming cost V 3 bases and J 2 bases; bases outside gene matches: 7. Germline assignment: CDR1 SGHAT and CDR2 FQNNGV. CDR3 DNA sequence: TGTGCCAGCAGCTTGGGAGGACAGGGGTGGACTAATGAAAAACTGTTTTTT. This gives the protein CASSLGGQGWTNEKLFF.

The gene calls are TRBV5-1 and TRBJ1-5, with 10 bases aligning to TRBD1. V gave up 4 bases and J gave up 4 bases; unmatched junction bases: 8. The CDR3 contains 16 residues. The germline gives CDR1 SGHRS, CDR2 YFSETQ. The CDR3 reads CASSRGTGVENQPQHF. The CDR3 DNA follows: TGCGCCAGCAGCAGGGGGACAGGGGTCGAAAATCAGCCCCAGCATTTT. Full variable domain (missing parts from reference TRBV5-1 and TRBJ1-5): KAGVTQTPRYLIKTRGQQVTLSCSPISGHRSVSWYQQTPGQGLQFLFEYFSETQRNKGNFPGRFSGRQFSNSRSEMNVSTLELGDSALYLCASSRGTGVENQPQHFGDGTRLSIL.

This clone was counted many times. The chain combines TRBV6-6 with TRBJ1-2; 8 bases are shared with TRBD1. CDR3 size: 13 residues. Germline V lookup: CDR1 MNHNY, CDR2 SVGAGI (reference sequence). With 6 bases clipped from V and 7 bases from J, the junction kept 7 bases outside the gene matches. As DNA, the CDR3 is TGTGCCAGCAGCGGCCAGGGGGCGGGTGGCTACACCTTC. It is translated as CASSGQGAGGYTF.